Many counts were recorded for the clone carrying this T cell receptor beta chain. RNA transcripts provided the source from which TCR beta CDR3 regions were amplified. First-round RT-PCR with HTBI primers amplified the TCR CDR3 region. Each CDR3 protein gets one entry after TCRdb re-called the multiplex PCR reads with MiXCR. The sample holds some 300,000 distinct CDR3 sequences; less than 20% are singletons and the top ten take about two fifths. These data are taken from a study of T cells in Graves' hyperthyroidism and ophthalmopathy. The germline gives CDR1 DFQATT, CDR2 SNEGSKA (reference sequence). This CDR3 contains 15 residues. Unmatched junction bases numbered 14, after V lost 5 bases and J lost 8 bases.

The source material was blood. The TCR was taken from a man aged 50 to 59 with Graves' ophthalmopathy. This chain joins TRBV20-1 and TRBJ2-1, with TRBD1 identical over 8 bases. The CDR3 is CSAGPGAGGLDEQFF. In nucleotides, the CDR3 is TGCAGTGCTGGTCCTGGGGCAGGGGGCCTCGATGAGCAGTTCTTC.